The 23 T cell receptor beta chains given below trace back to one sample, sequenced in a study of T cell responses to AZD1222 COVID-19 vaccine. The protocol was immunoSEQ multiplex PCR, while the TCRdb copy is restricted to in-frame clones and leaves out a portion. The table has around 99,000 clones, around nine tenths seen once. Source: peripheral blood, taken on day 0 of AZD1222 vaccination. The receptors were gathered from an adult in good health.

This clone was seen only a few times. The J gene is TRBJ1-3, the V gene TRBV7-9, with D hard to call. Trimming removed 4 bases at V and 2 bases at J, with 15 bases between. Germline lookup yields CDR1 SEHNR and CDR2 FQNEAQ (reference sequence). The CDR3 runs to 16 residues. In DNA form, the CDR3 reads TGTGCCAGCAGCTGGGCCCGGACTGAGACTGGAAACACCATATATTTT. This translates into CASSWARTETGNTIYF.

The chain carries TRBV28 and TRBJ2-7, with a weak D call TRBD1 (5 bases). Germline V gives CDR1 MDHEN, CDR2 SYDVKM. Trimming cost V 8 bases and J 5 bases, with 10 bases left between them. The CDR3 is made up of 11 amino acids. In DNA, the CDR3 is TGTGCCAGCGGCAGGGTCCACGAGCAGTACTTC. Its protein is CASGRVHEQYF.

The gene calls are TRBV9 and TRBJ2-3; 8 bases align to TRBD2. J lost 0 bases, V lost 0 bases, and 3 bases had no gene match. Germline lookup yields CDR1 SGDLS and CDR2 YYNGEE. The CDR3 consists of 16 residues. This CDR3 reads CASSVGGGISTDTQYF. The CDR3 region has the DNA TGTGCCAGCAGCGTAGGCGGGGGGATTAGCACAGATACGCAGTATTTT.

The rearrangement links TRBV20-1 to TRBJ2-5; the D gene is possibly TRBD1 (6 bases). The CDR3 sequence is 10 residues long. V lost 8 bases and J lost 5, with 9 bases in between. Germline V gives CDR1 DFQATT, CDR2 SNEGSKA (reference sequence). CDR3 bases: TGCAGTCCGAGGGGGGAGACCCAGTACTTC. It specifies CSPRGETQYF.

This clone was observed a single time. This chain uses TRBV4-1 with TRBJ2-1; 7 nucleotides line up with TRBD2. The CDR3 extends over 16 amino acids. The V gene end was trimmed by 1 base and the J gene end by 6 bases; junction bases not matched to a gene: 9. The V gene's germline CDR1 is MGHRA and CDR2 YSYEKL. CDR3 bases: TGCGCCAGCAGCCAAGGGGGACTACCCCCCACCAATGAGCAGTTCTTC. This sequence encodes CASSQGGLPPTNEQFF.

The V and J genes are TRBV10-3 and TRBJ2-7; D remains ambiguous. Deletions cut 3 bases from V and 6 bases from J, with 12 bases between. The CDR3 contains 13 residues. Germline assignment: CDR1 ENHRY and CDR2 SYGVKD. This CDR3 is CAISDGGFGEQYF. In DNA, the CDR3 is TGTGCCATCAGTGACGGCGGTTTCGGCGAGCAGTACTTC.

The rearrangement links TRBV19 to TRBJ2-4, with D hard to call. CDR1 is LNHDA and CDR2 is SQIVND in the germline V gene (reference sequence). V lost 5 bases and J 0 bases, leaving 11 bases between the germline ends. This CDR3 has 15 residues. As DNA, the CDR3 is TGTGCCAGTAGTTTAAGCAGGATAGCCAAAAACATTCAGTACTTC. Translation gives CASSLSRIAKNIQYF. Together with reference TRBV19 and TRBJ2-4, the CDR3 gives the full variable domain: DGGITQSPKYLFRKEGQNVTLSCEQNLNHDAMYWYRQDPGQGLRLIYYSQIVNDFQKGDIAEGYSVSREKKESFPLTVTSAQKNPTAFYLCASSLSRIAKNIQYFGAGTRLSVL.

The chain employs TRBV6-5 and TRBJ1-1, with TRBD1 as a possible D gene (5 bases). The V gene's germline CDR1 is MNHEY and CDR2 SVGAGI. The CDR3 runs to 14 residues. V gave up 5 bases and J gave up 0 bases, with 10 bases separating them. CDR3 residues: CASSSGTVNTEAFF. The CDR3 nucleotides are TGTGCCAGCAGTAGTGGGACGGTGAACACTGAAGCTTTCTTT.

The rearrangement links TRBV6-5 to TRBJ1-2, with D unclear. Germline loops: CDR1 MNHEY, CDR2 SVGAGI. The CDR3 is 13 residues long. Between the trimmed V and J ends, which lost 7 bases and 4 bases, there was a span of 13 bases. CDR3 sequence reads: CASNPRGVYGYTF. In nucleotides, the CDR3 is TGTGCCAGCAACCCACGGGGAGTCTATGGCTACACCTTC.

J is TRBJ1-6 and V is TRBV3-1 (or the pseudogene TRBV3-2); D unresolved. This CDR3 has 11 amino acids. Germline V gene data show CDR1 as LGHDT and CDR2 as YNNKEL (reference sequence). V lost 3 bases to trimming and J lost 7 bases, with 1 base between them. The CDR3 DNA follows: TGTGCCAGCAGCCAGAATTCACCCCTCCACTTT. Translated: CASSQNSPLHF.

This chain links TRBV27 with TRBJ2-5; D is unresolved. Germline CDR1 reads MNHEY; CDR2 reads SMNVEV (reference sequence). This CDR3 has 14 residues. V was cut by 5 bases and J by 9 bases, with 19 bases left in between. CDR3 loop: CASSPKAAVGAQYF. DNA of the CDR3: TGTGCCAGCAGTCCAAAGGCCGCGGTTGGGGCCCAGTACTTC.

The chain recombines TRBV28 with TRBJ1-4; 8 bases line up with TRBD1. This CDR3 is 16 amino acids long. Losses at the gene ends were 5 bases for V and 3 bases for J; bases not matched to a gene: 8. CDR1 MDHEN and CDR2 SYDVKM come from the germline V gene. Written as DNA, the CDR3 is TGTGCCAGCAGTCCGTACCAGGGGGCGTCTAATGAAAAACTGTTTTTT. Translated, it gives CASSPYQGASNEKLFF.

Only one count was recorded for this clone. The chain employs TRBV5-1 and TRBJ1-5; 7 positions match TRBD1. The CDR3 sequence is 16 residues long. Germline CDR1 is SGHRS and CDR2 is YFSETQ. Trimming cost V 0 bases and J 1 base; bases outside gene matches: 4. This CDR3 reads CASSLGGGGSNQPQHF. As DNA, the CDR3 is TGCGCCAGCAGCTTGGGCGGAGGGGGCAGCAATCAGCCCCAGCATTTT.

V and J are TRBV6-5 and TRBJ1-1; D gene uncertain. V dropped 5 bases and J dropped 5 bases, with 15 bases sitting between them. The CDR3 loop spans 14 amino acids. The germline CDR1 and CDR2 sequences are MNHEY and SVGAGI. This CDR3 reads CASSPRDTVTEAFF. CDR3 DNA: TGTGCCAGCAGTCCCAGAGACACGGTAACTGAAGCTTTCTTT.

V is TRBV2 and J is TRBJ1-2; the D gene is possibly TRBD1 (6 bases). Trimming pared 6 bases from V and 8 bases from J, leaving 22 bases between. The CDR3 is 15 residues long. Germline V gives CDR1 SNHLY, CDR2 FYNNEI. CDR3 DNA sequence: TGTGCCAGCAGCCTGAGGGGGTCGGATGATGAGGGCTACACCTTC. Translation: CASSLRGSDDEGYTF.

The CDR3 here is CASSSATDTQYF. The CDR3, as DNA: TGTGCCAGCAGTTCCGCCACAGATACGCAGTATTTT. J is TRBJ2-3 and V is TRBV12-3 or TRBV12-4; D gene unclear. The CDR3 is 12 amino acids. V was shortened by 4 bases and J by 2 bases, with 4 bases between the two germline ends.

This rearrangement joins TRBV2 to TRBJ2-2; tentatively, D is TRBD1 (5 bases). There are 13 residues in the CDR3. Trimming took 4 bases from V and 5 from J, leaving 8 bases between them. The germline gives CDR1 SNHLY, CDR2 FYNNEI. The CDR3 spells CASSGGPTGELFF. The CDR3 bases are TGTGCCAGCAGTGGGGGCCCGACCGGGGAGCTGTTTTTT.

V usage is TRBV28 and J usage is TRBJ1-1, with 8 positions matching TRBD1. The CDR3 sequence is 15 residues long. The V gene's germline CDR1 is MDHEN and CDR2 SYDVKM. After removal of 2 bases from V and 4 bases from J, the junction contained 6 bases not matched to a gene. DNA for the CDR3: TGTGCCAGCAGTTTAGTTACAGGGGGGCGCACTGAAGCTTTCTTT. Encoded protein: CASSLVTGGRTEAFF.

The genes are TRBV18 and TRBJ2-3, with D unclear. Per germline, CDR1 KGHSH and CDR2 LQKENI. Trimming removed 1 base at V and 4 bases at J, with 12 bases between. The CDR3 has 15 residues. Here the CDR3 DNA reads TGTGCCAGCTCACCACAGGCAACTATCTCAGATACGCAGTATTTT. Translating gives CASSPQATISDTQYF.

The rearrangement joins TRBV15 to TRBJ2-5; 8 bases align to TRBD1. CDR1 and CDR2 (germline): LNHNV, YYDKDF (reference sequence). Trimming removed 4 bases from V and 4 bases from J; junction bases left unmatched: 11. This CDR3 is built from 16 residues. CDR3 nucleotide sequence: TGTGCCACCAGCACCGGACAGGGTTTTCCGGGAGAGACCCAGTACTTC. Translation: CATSTGQGFPGETQYF.

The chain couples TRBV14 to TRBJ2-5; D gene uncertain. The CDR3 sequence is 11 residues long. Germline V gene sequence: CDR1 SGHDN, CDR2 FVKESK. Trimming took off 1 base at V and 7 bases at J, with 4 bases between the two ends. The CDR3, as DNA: TGTGCCAGCAGCCAAGTGGGGACCCAGTACTTC. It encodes CASSQVGTQYF.

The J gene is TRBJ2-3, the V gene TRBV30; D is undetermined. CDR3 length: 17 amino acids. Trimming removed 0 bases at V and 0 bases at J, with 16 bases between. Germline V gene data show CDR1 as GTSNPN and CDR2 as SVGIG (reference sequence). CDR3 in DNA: TGTGCCTGGAGTGTACGAGTGGGCCCTTCTAGCACAGATACGCAGTATTTT. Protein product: CAWSVRVGPSSTDTQYF.

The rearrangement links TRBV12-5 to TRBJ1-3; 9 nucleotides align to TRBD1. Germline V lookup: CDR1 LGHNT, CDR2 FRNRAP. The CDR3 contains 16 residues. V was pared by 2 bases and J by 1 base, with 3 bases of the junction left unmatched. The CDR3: CASGLRTGVSGNTIYF. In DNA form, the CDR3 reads TGTGCTAGTGGTTTGAGGACAGGGGTTTCTGGAAACACCATATATTTT.